This T cell receptor beta chain was captured in a study of blood T cell repertoires in COVID-19. Study processing details: Reference gene primer amplification gave nucleated cell count estimates. The table came from immunoSEQ multiplex PCR; TCRdb's copy has only in-frame clones and leaves some out. The V and J calls and clone size are taken from that table; D and trimming were inferred from the DNA. Of 400,000 or so clones detected, roughly 90% appear once; the ten largest clones hold roughly 1.5%. Seattle patient enrollment occurred during active infection, with longitudinal follow-up thereafter. In germline, CDR1 is MNHEY, CDR2 SMNVEV (reference sequence). The V and J ends lost 3 bases and 2 bases respectively, with 13 bases between them. This CDR3 comprises 15 residues.

The receptor's source is a woman aged 40 to 50 with COVID-19, enrolled during active disease. The sequenced sample was peripheral blood. The V call is TRBV27, the J call TRBJ2-5; TRBD1 might be the D (6 bases). CDR3 loop: CASSLGWGQQETQYF. CDR3 in DNA: TGTGCCAGCAGTTTGGGTTGGGGGCAGCAAGAGACCCAGTACTTC.